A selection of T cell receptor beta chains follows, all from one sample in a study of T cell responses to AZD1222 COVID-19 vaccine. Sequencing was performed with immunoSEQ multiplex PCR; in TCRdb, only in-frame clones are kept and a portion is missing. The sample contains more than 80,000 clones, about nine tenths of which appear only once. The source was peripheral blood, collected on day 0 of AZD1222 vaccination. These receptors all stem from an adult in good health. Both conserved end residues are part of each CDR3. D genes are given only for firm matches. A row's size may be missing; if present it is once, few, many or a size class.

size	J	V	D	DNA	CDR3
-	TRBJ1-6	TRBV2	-	TGTGCCAGCAGTGGGGGAGTAGCGAATTCACCCCTCCACTTT	CASSGGVANSPLHF
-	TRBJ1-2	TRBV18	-	TGTGCCAGCTCACGGGAGGAGGTCGGGGGCCCCCCAGCTAACTATGGCTACACCTTC	CASSREEVGGPPANYGYTF
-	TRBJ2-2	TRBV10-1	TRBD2	TGCGCCAGCAAGCCGGACGTAGCGGGCGGGGAGCTGTTTTTT	CASKPDVAGGELFF
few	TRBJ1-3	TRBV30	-	TGTGCCTGGAGTGAGACCTTCTCTGGAAACACCATATATTTT	CAWSETFSGNTIYF
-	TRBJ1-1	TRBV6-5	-	TGTGCCAGCAGTCAGTCCCGGGGGGGAGGTACTGAAGCTTTCTTT	CASSQSRGGGTEAFF
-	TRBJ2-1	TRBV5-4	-	TGTGCCAGCAGCTGGGATCGACAGGTGTACAATGAGCAGTTCTTC	CASSWDRQVYNEQFF
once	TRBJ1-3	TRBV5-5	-	TGTGCCAGCAGCGCAGCACCGGGCCTTGATGGAGGCACCATATATTTT	CASSAAPGLDGGTIYF
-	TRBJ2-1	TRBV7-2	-	TGTGCCAGCAGCTACGTGGCTGATGAGCAGTTCTTC	CASSYVADEQFF
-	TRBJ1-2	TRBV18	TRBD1	TGTGCCAGCTCACCCACCGGGACAGGAGGATTGGCCTATGGCTACACCTTC	CASSPTGTGGLAYGYTF
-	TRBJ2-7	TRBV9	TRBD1	TGTGCCAGCAGCACACAGGGGGCCCCCTACGAGCAGTACTTC	CASSTQGAPYEQYF
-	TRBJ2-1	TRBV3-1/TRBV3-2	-	TGTGCCAGCAGCCACCTCCGAGTCCTCAATGAGCAGTTCTTC	CASSHLRVLNEQFF
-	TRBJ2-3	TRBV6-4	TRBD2	TGTGCCAGCAGTGTAGCGGGGGGCCGCACAGATACGCAGTATTTT	CASSVAGGRTDTQYF
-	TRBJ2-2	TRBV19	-	TGTGCCAGTAGTGGAACTAAACCCGGGGAGCTGTTTTTT	CASSGTKPGELFF
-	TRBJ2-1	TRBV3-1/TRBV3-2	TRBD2	TGTGCCAGCAGCCGGGGCGGGGGGAGGTATGAGCAGTTCTTC	CASSRGGGRYEQFF
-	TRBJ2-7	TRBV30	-	TGTGCCTGGAAGAGGACAGTACAACCCTACGAGCAGTACTTC	CAWKRTVQPYEQYF
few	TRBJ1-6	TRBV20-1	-	TGCAGTGCTAGTAGCAGGGTCCTTTTGTCACCCCTCCACTTT	CSASSRVLLSPLHF
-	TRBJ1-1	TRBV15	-	TGTGCCACCAGCAGAGGGGGGGACACTGAAGCTTTCTTT	CATSRGGDTEAFF
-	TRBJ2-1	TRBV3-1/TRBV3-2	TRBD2	TGTGCCAGCAGCCGGCCGGGACTAGCCTACAATGAGCAGTTCTTC	CASSRPGLAYNEQFF
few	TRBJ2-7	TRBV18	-	TGTGCCAGCTCACCTTCACGGAATGGGGCCTACGAGCAGTACTTC	CASSPSRNGAYEQYF
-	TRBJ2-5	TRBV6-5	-	TGTGCCAGCAATTTTTACCAAGAGACCCAGTACTTC	CASNFYQETQYF